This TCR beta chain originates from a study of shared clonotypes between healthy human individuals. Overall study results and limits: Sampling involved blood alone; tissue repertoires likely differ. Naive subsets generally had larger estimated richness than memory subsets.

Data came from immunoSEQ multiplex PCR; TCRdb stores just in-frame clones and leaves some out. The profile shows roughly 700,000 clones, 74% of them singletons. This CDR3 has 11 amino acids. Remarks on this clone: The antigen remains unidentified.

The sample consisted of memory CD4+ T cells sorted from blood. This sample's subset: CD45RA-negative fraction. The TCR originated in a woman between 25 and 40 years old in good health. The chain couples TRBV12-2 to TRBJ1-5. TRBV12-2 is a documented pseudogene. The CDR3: CASRLVQPQHF. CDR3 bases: TGTGCAAGTCGCTTAGTTCAGCCCCAGCATTTT.